A single sample gave rise to the 32 T cell receptor beta chains below, sequenced in a study of somatic mutations in cytotoxic T cells in rheumatoid arthritis. Only in-frame clones appear in the TCRdb table, and some are missing; sequencing was by immunoSEQ multiplex PCR. The sample has about 2,400 clones; 60% to 80% are singletons. Sequenced: CD8+ T cells sorted from blood. The receptors stem from a man in his 70s with rheumatoid arthritis.

The chain recombines TRBV27 with TRBJ2-3; D possibly corresponds to TRBD2 (6 bases). V was pared by 6 bases and J by 5 bases, with 9 bases between. CDR3 length: 12 amino acids. Germline CDR1 is MNHEY and CDR2 is SMNVEV (reference sequence). The CDR3 DNA sequence: TGTGCCAGCAGGGGGACTGAAGATACGCAGTATTTT. Its translation: CASRGTEDTQYF.

By sample fraction, this clone is hyperexpanded. The chain recombines TRBV11-2 with TRBJ1-3, with unresolved D. The V end was cut by 4 bases, the J end by 0 bases, with 10 bases between. From germline, CDR1 is SGHAT and CDR2 FQNNGV. The CDR3 sequence is 15 residues long. CDR3 in DNA: TGTGCCAGCAGCTCCACAACAGACTCTGGAAACACCATATATTTT. Its translation is CASSSTTDSGNTIYF. Full variable domain (outside the CDR3, taken from reference TRBV11-2 and TRBJ1-3): EAGVAQSPRYKIIEKRQSVAFWCNPISGHATLYWYQQILGQGPKLLIQFQNNGVVDDSQLPKDRFSAERLKGVDSTLKIQPAKLEDSAVYLCASSSTTDSGNTIYFGEGSWLTVV.

The chain recombines TRBV9 with TRBJ2-1; 9 bases fit TRBD2. V gave up 5 bases and J gave up 8 bases; unmatched junction bases: 5. Looked up from germline, CDR1 is SGDLS and CDR2 is YYNGEE. The CDR3 length is 13 residues. The CDR3 region has the DNA TGTGCCAGCAGTTTAGCGGGAGACGATGAGCAGTTCTTC. Translated, it gives CASSLAGDDEQFF.

About this clone: An end of the junction differs from the germline gene, which may be a read error. The J gene is TRBJ2-5, the V gene TRBV10-2; the D gene is possibly TRBD1 (5 bases). The CDR3 is 15 residues long. CDR1 WSHSY and CDR2 SAAADI come from the germline V gene. The CDR3 DNA follows: TGCGCCAGCAGTGAGCAGACAGACCTCTCCTACGAGCAGCACTTC. Its protein is CASSEQTDLSYEQHF.

The chain couples TRBV7-2 to TRBJ1-4; D is possibly TRBD1 (5 bases). Germline assignment: CDR1 SGHTA and CDR2 FQGNSA. This CDR3 region has 14 residues. V was clipped by 1 base and J by 4 bases, with 7 bases between them. CDR3 DNA: TGTGCCAGCAGCTTAGGTCAGGGTAATGAAAAACTGTTTTTT. Amino acids: CASSLGQGNEKLFF.

V usage is TRBV7-6 and J usage is TRBJ2-3, with a weak D call TRBD1 (6 bases). The CDR3 length is 16 residues. Trimming pared 1 base from V and 4 bases from J, leaving 15 bases between. Germline V gives CDR1 SGHVS, CDR2 FNYEAQ. The CDR3 coding sequence is TGTGCCAGCAGCTTAGAACAGGGCCTGGTATCAGATACGCAGTATTTT. Translating gives CASSLEQGLVSDTQYF.

The rearrangement uses TRBV5-1 and TRBJ2-5, with a weak D call TRBD2 (7 bases). Germline V CDR1 and CDR2: SGHRS, YFSETQ. Trimming removed 0 bases at V and 1 base at J, with 10 bases between. This CDR3 contains 15 residues. The CDR3 loop reads CASSLEGGTQETQYF. The CDR3 region has the DNA TGCGCCAGCAGCTTGGAGGGGGGGACCCAAGAGACCCAGTACTTC.

This clone was observed a single time. The chain links TRBV19 to TRBJ1-1; D not certain. V dropped 4 bases and J dropped 4 bases, with 13 bases sitting between them. CDR1 is LNHDA and CDR2 is SQIVND in the germline V gene (reference sequence). The CDR3 sequence is 14 residues long. The CDR3 DNA sequence: TGTGCCAGTAGTAGGTGGGGAGGCGGCACTGAAGCTTTCTTT. This sequence encodes CASSRWGGGTEAFF.

This clone has only a few counts. The chain joins TRBV6-5 to TRBJ1-1, with a tentative D call TRBD1 (5 bases). Germline V gene lookup returns CDR1 MNHEY and CDR2 SVGAGI. The CDR3 has 14 amino acids. V lost 6 bases, J lost 0 bases, and 11 bases lay in between. CDR3 DNA: TGTGCCAGCAGCGTTACCAGGGTGAACACTGAAGCTTTCTTT. This codes for CASSVTRVNTEAFF.

V is TRBV10-1 and J is TRBJ2-7, with D possibly TRBD2 on 5 matching bases. Germline V gene lookup returns CDR1 WNHNN and CDR2 SYGVQD (reference sequence). V lost 8 bases and J 1 base, leaving 15 bases between the germline ends. This CDR3 has 14 amino acids. The CDR3 sequence is CASRQVRGSYEQYF. As DNA, the CDR3 is TGCGCCAGCCGTCAGGTACGGGGTTCCTACGAGCAGTACTTC.

This chain connects TRBV7-8 to TRBJ2-5; 9 bases line up with TRBD2. With 1 base clipped from V and 2 bases from J, the junction kept 11 bases outside the gene matches. The germline CDR1 and CDR2 sequences are SGHVS and FQNEAQ. The CDR3 spans 18 residues. For the CDR3, the DNA is TGTGCCAGCAGCTTAGGTGTTCCGGGACTAGCCCTACAAGAGACCCAGTACTTC. It encodes CASSLGVPGLALQETQYF. The complete variable domain, with remaining parts taken from reference TRBV7-8 and TRBJ2-5, reads GAGVSQSPRYKVAKRGQDVALRCDPISGHVSLFWYQQALGQGPEFLTYFQNEAQLDKSGLPSDRFFAERPEGSVSTLKIQRTQQEDSAVYLCASSLGVPGLALQETQYFGPGTRLLVL.

The chain recombines TRBV5-1 with TRBJ1-1; D may be TRBD1 (6 bases). The V gene lost 3 bases and the J gene lost 11 bases, with 17 bases spanning the gap. The CDR3 contains 13 residues. Germline loops: CDR1 SGHRS, CDR2 YFSETQ. The CDR3 DNA reads as TGCGCCAGCAGCTCGGGGGGCGGCCCCGTGGCTTTCTTT. Translation gives CASSSGGGPVAFF.

The chain has TRBV18 and TRBJ2-5; D gene unclear. Germline loops: CDR1 KGHSH, CDR2 LQKENI. The V end lost 4 bases, the J end lost 4 bases, and 7 bases lay between the germline ends. The CDR3 has 12 amino acids. CDR3 nucleotide sequence: TGTGCCAGCTCACTCCCGGGAGAGACCCAGTACTTC. Translating gives CASSLPGETQYF.

This sequence joins TRBV5-6 and TRBJ2-5; TRBD2 aligns across 7 bases. The CDR3 totals 17 residues. V was pared by 4 bases and J by 5 bases, with 17 bases of the junction left unmatched. Per germline, CDR1 SGHDT and CDR2 YYEEEE. As DNA, the CDR3 is TGTGCCAGCAGCCTCGATGGGGCGGGGGAATTTATGGAGACCCAGTACTTC. This codes for CASSLDGAGEFMETQYF.

V usage is TRBV7-9 and J usage is TRBJ2-7, with no clear D. V was shortened by 3 bases and J by 0 bases, with 9 bases between the two germline ends. The length of the CDR3 is 14 residues. Germline loops: CDR1 SEHNR, CDR2 FQNEAQ (reference sequence). The CDR3 bases are TGTGCCAGCAGCTTGGCGGATAGCTCCTACGAGCAGTACTTC. It yields the protein CASSLADSSYEQYF.

The rearrangement uses TRBV13 and TRBJ2-5; D is unclear. Germline V gene sequence: CDR1 PRHDT, CDR2 FYEKMQ (reference sequence). Trimming cost V 7 bases and J 0 bases, with 9 bases left between them. The CDR3 has 13 amino acids. The CDR3: CASNSYYQETQYF. The CDR3 DNA follows: TGTGCCAGCAACAGCTACTACCAAGAGACCCAGTACTTC. Full variable domain (missing parts from reference TRBV13 and TRBJ2-5): AAGVIQSPRHLIKEKRETATLKCYPIPRHDTVYWYQQGPGQDPQFLISFYEKMQSDKGSIPDRFSAQQFSDYHSELNMSSLELGDSALYFCASNSYYQETQYFGPGTRLLVL.

V usage is TRBV7-8 and J usage is TRBJ2-1, with TRBD2 matching 10 bases. The CDR3 runs 19 residues. From germline, CDR1 is SGHVS and CDR2 FQNEAQ. V trimming: 4 bases; J trimming: 1 base; junction bases outside the gene matches: 13. The CDR3 reads CASSSEREGPISSYNEQFF. CDR3 in DNA: TGTGCCAGCAGCTCAGAGCGGGAGGGGCCGATCTCATCCTACAATGAGCAGTTCTTC.

The rearrangement joins TRBV29-1 to TRBJ2-3, with D perhaps TRBD1 (6 bases). CDR3 length equals 14 residues. V was shortened by 1 base and J by 2 bases, with 10 bases between the two germline ends. The germline CDR1 and CDR2 sequences are SQVTM and ANQGSEA. DNA for the CDR3: TGCAGCGTTGAAGGGACAGACTACACAGATACGCAGTATTTT. Its translation is CSVEGTDYTDTQYF.

The chain uses TRBV19 and TRBJ2-6; D remains unclear. The V end lost 3 bases, the J end lost 1 base, and 7 bases lay between the germline ends. CDR1 LNHDA and CDR2 SQIVND come from the germline V gene (reference sequence). The CDR3 totals 15 residues. CDR3 in DNA: TGTGCCAGTAGTATTGGGCGTTCTGGGGCCAACGTCCTGACTTTC. As protein: CASSIGRSGANVLTF. Full variable domain (rest looked up from reference TRBV19 and TRBJ2-6): DGGITQSPKYLFRKEGQNVTLSCEQNLNHDAMYWYRQDPGQGLRLIYYSQIVNDFQKGDIAEGYSVSREKKESFPLTVTSAQKNPTAFYLCASSIGRSGANVLTFGAGSRLTVL.

This clone has a single count. The chain employs TRBV5-1 and TRBJ2-5; 8 bases are shared with TRBD1. The CDR3 runs 15 residues. V shed 4 bases and J 1 base; nucleotides not matched to a gene: 6. The germline V gene has CDR1 SGHRS and CDR2 YFSETQ. For the CDR3, the DNA is TGCGCCAGCAGCGAAGGGGACAGGCTCCAAGAGACCCAGTACTTC. Translating it yields CASSEGDRLQETQYF.

The V call is TRBV11-2, the J call TRBJ2-3; TRBD2 matches at 9 bases. The CDR3 runs 17 residues. CDR1 is SGHAT, CDR2 FQNNGV, per germline. V was clipped by 4 bases and J by 7 bases; unmatched bases: 15. Here the CDR3 DNA reads TGTGCCAGCAGCTCCCACGGGGGCGGGGGGGCCCTGAATACGCAGTATTTT. Translation gives CASSSHGGGGALNTQYF.

The gene calls are TRBV7-8 and TRBJ1-5, with TRBD1 matching 7 bases. The CDR3 covers 14 residues. The J segment lost 6 bases and the V segment lost 1 base, leaving 3 bases of the junction unmatched. Germline V lookup: CDR1 SGHVS, CDR2 FQNEAQ. CDR3 residues: CASSLEGAAQPQHF. The CDR3 DNA reads as TGTGCCAGCAGCTTAGAGGGGGCAGCTCAGCCCCAGCATTTT. The full variable domain, with the rest looked up from reference TRBV7-8 and TRBJ1-5, is GAGVSQSPRYKVAKRGQDVALRCDPISGHVSLFWYQQALGQGPEFLTYFQNEAQLDKSGLPSDRFFAERPEGSVSTLKIQRTQQEDSAVYLCASSLEGAAQPQHFGDGTRLSIL.

This chain links TRBV27 with TRBJ2-3; no reliable D call. The V gene lost 6 bases and the J gene lost 0 bases, with 22 bases spanning the gap. Looked up from germline, CDR1 is MNHEY and CDR2 is SMNVEV (reference sequence). CDR3 length equals 18 residues. The CDR3 loop reads CASSSGEALTSSTDTQYF. CDR3 DNA: TGTGCCAGCAGCTCCGGTGAGGCACTCACCTCTAGCACAGATACGCAGTATTTT.

The V gene is TRBV2, the J gene TRBJ2-7; 9 bases fit TRBD2. CDR3 length equals 14 residues. Trimming cost V 6 bases and J 4 bases; bases outside gene matches: 7. CDR1 is SNHLY and CDR2 is FYNNEI in the germline V gene. This chain's CDR3 is CASSLAGADYEQYF. The CDR3 region has the DNA TGTGCCAGCAGCTTAGCGGGAGCAGATTACGAGCAGTACTTC. Full variable domain (missing parts from reference TRBV2 and TRBJ2-7): EPEVTQTPSHQVTQMGQEVILRCVPISNHLYFYWYRQILGQKVEFLVSFYNNEISEKSEIFDDQFSVERPDGSNFTLKIRSTKLEDSAMYFCASSLAGADYEQYFGPGTRLTVT.

The chain is built from TRBV4-1 and TRBJ1-5, with D unresolved. V was clipped by 5 bases and J by 1 base, with 12 bases between them. This CDR3 is 15 amino acids long. The V gene's germline CDR1 is MGHRA and CDR2 YSYEKL. CDR3 DNA sequence: TGCGCCAGCAGCTCCCTGGGAGACAGCAATCAGCCCCAGCATTTT. Protein product: CASSSLGDSNQPQHF.

The genes are TRBV11-1 and TRBJ2-1; TRBD2 is a possible D gene (6 bases). The CDR3 runs to 17 residues. Trimming removed 5 bases at V and 4 bases at J, with 21 bases between. The germline gives CDR1 SGHAT, CDR2 FQDESV (reference sequence). The CDR3 nucleotides read TGTGCCAGCAGCACCGAGAGCGGGCTGGGATTTTACAATGAGCAGTTCTTC. The encoded protein is CASSTESGLGFYNEQFF.

This clone was detected a few times. This chain joins TRBV4-1 and TRBJ2-7, with a possible D match to TRBD1 (5 bases). Germline CDR1 reads MGHRA; CDR2 reads YSYEKL. Trimming pared 1 base from V and 6 bases from J, leaving 10 bases between. The CDR3 is 13 amino acids. The CDR3 loop reads CASSQVYQGEQYF. The CDR3 coding sequence is TGCGCCAGCAGCCAAGTGTACCAGGGCGAGCAGTACTTC.

This sequence joins TRBV19 and TRBJ1-1, with D unclear. The CDR3 runs to 12 residues. The germline CDR1 and CDR2 sequences are LNHDA and SQIVND (reference sequence). Trimming shortened V by 7 bases and J by 6 bases, and 12 bases separated the two germline ends. The CDR3 DNA reads as TGTGCCAGTACCAGCGGGTGGGCTGAAGCTTTCTTT. It yields the protein CASTSGWAEAFF.

This chain links TRBV2 with TRBJ2-2; the D gene is possibly TRBD1 (5 bases). The CDR3 is 15 residues long. CDR1 is SNHLY and CDR2 is FYNNEI in the germline V gene. Trimming shortened V by 1 base and J by 2 bases, and 8 bases separated the two germline ends. The CDR3 region has the DNA TGTGCCAGCAGTGAAGGGCAGGGCAACACCGGGGAGCTGTTTTTT. It translates to CASSEGQGNTGELFF.

This chain uses TRBV27 with TRBJ2-2, with 7 bases fitting TRBD1. Germline V gene sequence: CDR1 MNHEY, CDR2 SMNVEV (reference sequence). Trimming cost V 8 bases and J 4 bases; bases outside gene matches: 19. The CDR3 consists of 18 residues. CDR3 region: CASLGLLQGKDGTGELFF. In DNA, the CDR3 is TGTGCCAGCCTTGGACTTCTACAGGGGAAGGACGGCACCGGGGAGCTGTTTTTT.

The chain uses TRBV5-1 and TRBJ2-7; 11 nucleotides align to TRBD2. The CDR3 covers 17 residues. V was clipped by 2 bases and J by 4 bases; unmatched bases: 11. Germline values: CDR1 SGHRS, CDR2 YFSETQ. Here the CDR3 DNA reads TGCGCCAGCAGCTTTGGGGGTGATATAGCGGGAGGGTACGAGCAGTACTTC. This codes for CASSFGGDIAGGYEQYF.

This clone was detected once. An end of the junction does not agree with germline; a read error may underlie this. V and J are TRBV15 and TRBJ1-1, with TRBD1 matching 10 bases. Germline-derived CDR1 and CDR2 are LNHNV and YYDKDF (reference sequence). The CDR3 covers 13 residues. The CDR3 loop is CAARRDRGTEAFF. In nucleotides, the CDR3 is TGTGCCGCCAGGAGGGACAGGGGTACTGAAGCTTTCTTT.